This TCR beta chain was sequenced for a study of T cell changes during pregnancy in multiple sclerosis. The assay was immunoSEQ multiplex PCR, and TCRdb's table has in-frame clones only and misses some. The sample includes about 130,000 clones, about 96% of them seen just once. The CDR3 length is 16 residues. CDR1 and CDR2 from the germline V gene are LGHNA and YNFKEQ. Germline trimming cut 5 bases from V and 1 base from J; bases unmatched to any gene: 7. The receptor comes from a female donor with multiple sclerosis, enrolled in a pregnancy study. V usage is TRBV4-2 and J usage is TRBJ2-5; 10 bases map to TRBD2. Material: peripheral blood, obtained after pregnancy. The CDR3 DNA reads as TGTGCCAGCAGCGCTGCTAGCGGGAGTTTCCAAGAGACCCAGTACTTC. It encodes CASSAASGSFQETQYF.